The TCR beta chain under discussion was sequenced for a study of identical twins listed by TCRdb under 2016. Broadly, across the study: To test whether fetal clonotypes persist, the study used deep sequencing on TCR alpha and beta repertoires from monozygotic twins, unrelated adults of various ages, and cord blood. To rule out contamination, the twin experiments were replicated at different times with different library preparation protocols.

Overall study results and their limits: Fewer insertions were carried by abundant cord blood beta clonotypes; a weaker similar trend was observed in young adult naive repertoires, while no such trend was observed in memory repertoires. Because the same donors could not be followed over many years, conclusions were based on cross-sectional statistical analysis. The excess sharing between twins in beta out-of-frame sequences was weaker because fewer shared sequences reduced the signal-to-noise ratio. Zero-insertion analyses could be partly confounded by invariant T cells such as MAIT and iNKT, although diverse VJ usage argued against such confounding for most clonotypes. Compared with coincidental sharing between unrelated individuals, an excess of low generation-probability sequences was observed among out-of-frame TCR alpha sequences shared between twins. Recombination models systematically underestimated out-of-frame TCR alpha sharing in monozygotic twins but agreed with sharing between unrelated individuals.

Library construction relied on 5' RACE. These reads were obtained on an Illumina HiSeq 2000. Template switching introduced a universal primer binding site; the final cDNA contained a unique molecular identifier, enabling accurate counting of TCR cDNA molecules. Specific primers in the conserved constant-segment region were used to synthesize first-strand cDNA for the TCR alpha and beta chains. Each cDNA library was double barcoded, with a SMART-Mk sample barcode plus Illumina barcodes, to control for contamination. TruSeq adapter sequences along with Illumina sample barcodes were introduced in two successive PCR steps. The TCR alpha and beta cDNA libraries were sequenced on the Illumina HiSeq platform using custom primers. In the paper's pipeline: Unique molecular identifiers were extracted from raw reads with MiGEC, and CDR3 positions were determined with MiXCR. Recombination models were inferred per individual with the repgenHMM and IGoR tools using an EM algorithm. Shared clonotype analysis was performed with the tcR package in R, normalizing sharing by the product of cloneset sizes. To study raw recombination without the effects of thymic and clonal selection, out-of-frame nonproductive sequences were analyzed. TCRdb took the public reads, trimmed them with fastp at Q25, ran MiXCR for clone calling and kept in-frame beta chains. Each entry is one CDR3 protein sequence, shown with its most common DNA and genes. The V and J calls come from TCRdb's annotation, not from the publication. This sample lists about 720,000 distinct CDR3 sequences; 8.5% to 9% were detected once. The top ten clones comprise approximately 0.89% of the sample.

With regard to this clonotype: The specificity of this receptor is unknown. Base-call qualities are not available, and no considerably larger clone is one nucleotide away.

All donors were healthy Caucasians. The twin cohort consisted of three pairs of female monozygotic twins, all aged roughly 18 to 29 years. RNA for TCR libraries was isolated from peripheral blood mononuclear cells. CDR1 and CDR2 are read off the germline V gene (reference sequence) as SEHNR and FQNEAQ. The V end gives up 3 bases and the J end 1 base, leaving 5 bases in the junction not matched to a gene. Measured from the cysteine to the phenylalanine, the CDR3 is 15 residues long. Only CDR3 DNA is held: 45 bases, read in frame from base 1. These sequences were also reported in another study, on yellow fever vaccine responses in identical twins. Looking at the second paper: The T cell response to vaccination in identical twins was reported by the authors to appear partly convergent and partly personalized. In the study, vaccine-responding T cell clones were precisely tracked in identical twins.

The rearranged chain carries TRBV7-9 and TRBJ2-7, with 8 bases aligning to TRBD1. The sequence derives from a woman younger than 30 in good health. Sequencing used PBMCs. The sequenced DNA is TGTGCCAGCAGCTTTCCAGGGGGCCCTTCCTACGAGCAGTACTTC. Translated, it gives CASSFPGGPSYEQYF.